These 18 T cell receptor beta chains share one sample of origin, sequenced in a study. The sorted Tregs were CD4+CD25+CD127-/low cells. Using its own MiXCR run on the 5' RACE reads, TCRdb lists one record per CDR3 protein. The sample consists of 9,000 to 10,000 distinct CDR3 sequences, 11% to 15% of them appearing once. The sequenced sample consisted of Tregs sorted from blood. Receptors originate from a female donor with breast cancer.

About this clonotype: Since a much larger clone is just one base distant, this may be a read error. The rearrangement uses TRBV20-1 and TRBJ1-5; D gene ambiguous. V lost 2 bases and J lost 4, with 6 bases in between. The CDR3 has 12 amino acids. The germline V gene has CDR1 DFQATT and CDR2 SNEGSKA (reference sequence). Written as DNA, the CDR3 is TGCAGTGCTAGACCCATTAATCAGCCCCAGCATTTT. Its protein product is CSARPINQPQHF.

By sample fraction, this clonotype is medium-sized (0.01 to 0.1%). The J gene is TRBJ2-4, the V gene TRBV29-1; TRBD2 aligns across 8 bases. J gave up 1 base and V 0 bases, and 2 bases lay outside the gene matches. The length of the CDR3 is 15 residues. Per germline, CDR1 SQVTM and CDR2 ANQGSEA. CDR3 loop: CSVEDGGRAKNIQYF. CDR3 DNA sequence: TGCAGCGTTGAAGATGGCGGGAGGGCCAAAAACATTCAGTACTTC.

This clonotype is labeled as medium-sized. The J gene is TRBJ2-2, the V gene TRBV4-1; the D gene could be TRBD1 or TRBD2 (6 bases each). Trimming shortened V by 4 bases and J by 0 bases, and 18 bases separated the two germline ends. This CDR3 has 18 residues. Germline assignment: CDR1 MGHRA and CDR2 YSYEKL. In DNA, the CDR3 is TGCGCCAGCAGCCTCCGGGGAGGACAGCCTTCGAACACCGGGGAGCTGTTTTTT. Amino acids: CASSLRGGQPSNTGELFF.

In its sample, this clonotype is medium-sized (0.01 to 0.1%). The chain uses TRBV14 and TRBJ1-1; 7 bases agree with TRBD1. Trimming removed 2 bases from V and 5 bases from J; junction bases left unmatched: 5. The CDR3 contains 14 residues. CDR1 SGHDN and CDR2 FVKESK come from the germline V gene. CDR3 in amino acids: CASSQRPRGTEAFF. The CDR3 DNA sequence: TGTGCCAGCAGCCAAAGACCCAGGGGGACTGAAGCTTTCTTT.

The chain uses TRBV19 and TRBJ2-2, with D possibly matching TRBD1 (5 bases). This CDR3 contains 15 residues. Germline CDR1 reads LNHDA; CDR2 reads SQIVND (reference sequence). V lost 4 bases, J lost 6 bases, and 15 bases lay in between. The CDR3 protein is CASSTIPLGAGELFF. As DNA, the CDR3 is TGTGCCAGTAGTACGATCCCCTTAGGGGCCGGGGAGCTGTTTTTT.

This clonotype has a handful of counts. The junction and the germline gene differ at one end; a read error may be behind it. The chain is built from TRBV7-6 and TRBJ1-2, with D unresolved. Germline CDR1 is SGHVS and CDR2 is FNYEAQ. The CDR3 length is 13 residues. This CDR3 is CAGSATGSGGYTF. Written as DNA, the CDR3 is TGTGCCGGCAGCGCTACGGGGTCGGGAGGCTACACCTTC.

About this clonotype itself: A much larger clone differs from this one at a single base, so this may be a read error. V usage is TRBV3-1 and J usage is TRBJ2-5; TRBD2 aligns across 9 bases. The germline CDR1 and CDR2 sequences are LGHDT and YNNKEL (reference sequence). The CDR3 is 14 amino acids. In nucleotides, the CDR3 is TGTGCCAGCAGCCCAGCTAGCGGGAAAGAGACCAAGTACTTC. As protein: CASSPASGKETKYF.

In its sample, this clonotype was seen many times. V usage is TRBV11-2 and J usage is TRBJ2-3; TRBD2 matches 8 bases. The CDR3 extends over 16 amino acids. Germline V lookup: CDR1 SGHAT, CDR2 FQNNGV. Trimming took 5 bases from V and 2 from J; bases not matched to a gene: 9. CDR3 sequence reads: CASSLRVAGFTDTQYF. The CDR3 DNA follows: TGTGCCAGCAGCCTCCGGGTAGCGGGGTTCACAGATACGCAGTATTTT. The complete variable domain, with remaining parts taken from reference TRBV11-2 and TRBJ2-3, reads EAGVAQSPRYKIIEKRQSVAFWCNPISGHATLYWYQQILGQGPKLLIQFQNNGVVDDSQLPKDRFSAERLKGVDSTLKIQPAKLEDSAVYLCASSLRVAGFTDTQYFGPGTRLTVL.

This clonotype is medium-sized in the sample. This chain links TRBV20-1 with TRBJ1-5; maybe TRBD1 (6 bases). CDR1 and CDR2 (germline): DFQATT, SNEGSKA (reference sequence). CDR3 length equals 13 residues. Trimming shortened V by 3 bases and J by 4 bases, and 10 bases separated the two germline ends. The CDR3 sequence is CSARGHTNQPQHF. CDR3 DNA sequence: TGCAGTGCTAGGGGACACACAAATCAGCCCCAGCATTTT.

This clonotype ranks as medium-sized (0.01 to 0.1%). The CDR3 DNA is TGTGCCAGCAGTCAGGAAGCTTGGGGTTCACCCCTCCACTTT. The encoded protein is CASSQEAWGSPLHF. This chain connects TRBV27 to TRBJ1-6; unclear D gene. This CDR3 has 14 residues. Trimming stripped 5 bases from V and 9 bases from J, with 14 bases between. Germline loops: CDR1 MNHEY, CDR2 SMNVEV (reference sequence).

This clonotype has a count of ten or more. The gene calls are TRBV30 and TRBJ2-4; D might be TRBD1 (6 bases). Germline values: CDR1 GTSNPN, CDR2 SVGIG (reference sequence). Trimming took off 0 bases at V and 6 bases at J, with 9 bases between the two ends. The CDR3 is 13 amino acids. CDR3 sequence (DNA): TGTGCCTGGAGTGTCAGGGGCGGAAACATTCAGTACTTC. Amino acids: CAWSVRGGNIQYF. The full variable domain, with the rest looked up from reference TRBV30 and TRBJ2-4, is SQTIHQWPATLVQPVGSPLSLECTVEGTSNPNLYWYRQAAGRGLQLLFYSVGIGQISSEVPQNLSASRPQDRQFILSSKKLLLSDSGFYLCAWSVRGGNIQYFGAGTRLSVL.

A note on this clonotype: The final CDR3 position lacks the conserved phenylalanine or tryptophan, pointing to a likely read error. No DNA is shown, since the ends of the CDR3 on it are uncertain; the CDR3 is the one TCRdb lists. This chain connects TRBV7-9 to TRBJ2-1; the table names TRBD1, a call not compared with the DNA. A total of 16 residues make up the CDR3, ends included. Germline V gives CDR1 SEHNR, CDR2 FQNEAQ (reference sequence). CDR3 sequence reads: CASSLAGTGVDNERFS.

The table lists this clonotype with a few counts. Just one base apart from a much larger clone, this may be a read error. V usage is TRBV5-6 and J usage is TRBJ2-1, with TRBD2 identical over 11 bases. With 4 bases clipped from V and 8 bases from J, the junction kept 8 bases outside the gene matches. The CDR3 is made up of 15 amino acids. The germline CDR1 and CDR2 sequences are SGHDT and YYEEEE. CDR3 DNA: TGTGCCAGCAGCCAAATTAGCGGGAGGGCCGATGAGCAGTTCTTC. It specifies CASSQISGRADEQFF.

This clonotype came up many times. The chain uses TRBV5-1 and TRBJ2-3; a possible D gene is TRBD2 (7 bases). CDR1 and CDR2 (germline): SGHRS, YFSETQ. Trimming took 4 bases from V and 4 from J, leaving 13 bases between them. The CDR3 has 14 amino acids. In DNA form, the CDR3 reads TGCGCCAGCAGCAGGGTAGGGGGGGCAGATACGCAGTATTTT. This encodes CASSRVGGADTQYF.

This clonotype was counted a few times. This may come from a read error, since a much larger clone is one base off. The chain employs TRBV7-3 and TRBJ2-5; 7 bases match TRBD2. The germline V gene encodes CDR1 SGHTA and CDR2 FQGTGA. The CDR3 runs to 13 residues. CDR3 nucleotide sequence: TGTGCCAGCAGCTTACAGCGGGGAGAGGCCCAGTACTTC. As protein: CASSLQRGEAQYF.

This clonotype came up many times. This CDR3 is CASSPLRGSSYNEQFF. CDR3 DNA: TGTGCCAGCAGCCCCCTCCGGGGGAGCTCCTACAATGAGCAGTTCTTC. The V and J genes are TRBV3-1 and TRBJ2-1; a possible D gene is TRBD2 (6 bases). V was shortened by 4 bases and J by 0 bases, with 13 bases between the two germline ends. The CDR3 spans 16 residues. Looked up from germline, CDR1 is LGHDT and CDR2 is YNNKEL (reference sequence).

V usage is TRBV5-1 and J usage is TRBJ2-5; weak D call: TRBD2 (6 bases). CDR1 is SGHRS and CDR2 is YFSETQ in the germline V gene. This CDR3 is 13 amino acids long. V lost 4 bases and J 5 bases, leaving 12 bases between the germline ends. The CDR3 region has the DNA TGCGCCAGCAGCCCAGAGGGGAGGGAGACCCAGTACTTC. Translating gives CASSPEGRETQYF.

This clonotype came up many times. This chain links TRBV7-2 with TRBJ2-3; 10 bases agree with TRBD1. This CDR3 comprises 15 residues. The germline CDR1 and CDR2 sequences are SGHTA and FQGNSA. The V segment lost 4 bases and the J segment 6 bases; nucleotides outside the gene matches: 7. CDR3 bases: TGTGCCAGCAGCTCGACCGGGACAGGGGCCGATACGCAGTATTTT. This sequence encodes CASSSTGTGADTQYF.